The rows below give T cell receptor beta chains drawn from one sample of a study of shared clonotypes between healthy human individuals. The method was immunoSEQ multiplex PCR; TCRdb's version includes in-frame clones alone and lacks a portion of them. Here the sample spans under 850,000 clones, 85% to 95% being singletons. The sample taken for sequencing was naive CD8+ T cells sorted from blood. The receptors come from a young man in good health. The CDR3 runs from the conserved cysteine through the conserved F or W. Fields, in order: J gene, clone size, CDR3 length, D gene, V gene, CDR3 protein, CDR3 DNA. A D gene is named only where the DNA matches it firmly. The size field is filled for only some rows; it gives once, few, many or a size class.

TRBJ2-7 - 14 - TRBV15 CATSPYPSNSEQYF TGTGCCACCTCCCCCTACCCTTCAAACTCCGAGCAGTACTTC
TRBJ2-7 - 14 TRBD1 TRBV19 CASSMGTGYVEQYF TGTGCCAGTAGTATGGGGACAGGGTACGTCGAGCAGTACTTC
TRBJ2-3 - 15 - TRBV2 CASSEGGLSTDTQYF TGTGCCAGCAGTGAGGGGGGATTAAGCACAGATACGCAGTATTTT
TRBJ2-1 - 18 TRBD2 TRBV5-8 CASSFPGLADSSYNEQFF TGTGCCAGCAGCTTCCCGGGGCTAGCGGATAGCTCCTACAATGAGCAGTTCTTC
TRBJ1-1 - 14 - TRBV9 CASSVVMGPTEAFF TGTGCCAGCAGCGTAGTGATGGGGCCTACTGAAGCTTTCTTT
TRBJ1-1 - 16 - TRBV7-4 CASSLSRTAPGTEAFF TGTGCCAGCAGCTTATCCCGAACCGCTCCGGGCACTGAAGCTTTCTTT
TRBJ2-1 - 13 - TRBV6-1 CASSDPGQYEQFF TGTGCCAGCAGTGACCCAGGGCAGTATGAGCAGTTCTTC
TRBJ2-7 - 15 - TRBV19 CASSIIGGPHYEQYF TGTGCCAGTAGTATTATCGGGGGCCCCCACTACGAGCAGTACTTC
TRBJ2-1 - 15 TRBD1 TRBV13 CASRARDRGQNEQFF TGTGCCAGCAGGGCCCGGGACAGGGGGCAAAATGAGCAGTTCTTC
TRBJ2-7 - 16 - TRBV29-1 CSVEDQRAPSSYEQYF TGCAGCGTTGAAGATCAGAGGGCACCGAGCTCCTACGAGCAGTACTTC
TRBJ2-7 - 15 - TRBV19 CASSIVGGSRYEQYF TGTGCCAGTAGTATAGTCGGGGGATCCCGCTACGAGCAGTACTTC
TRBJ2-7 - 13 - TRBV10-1 CASSEDRTYEQYF TGCGCCAGCAGTGAGGACAGAACCTACGAGCAGTACTTC
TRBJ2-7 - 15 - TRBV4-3 CASSQDVGLAYEQYF TGCGCCAGCAGCCAAGATGTGGGACTTGCCTACGAGCAGTACTTC
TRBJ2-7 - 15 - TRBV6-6 CASSYSLSETYEQYF TGTGCCAGCAGTTACTCGTTGTCAGAAACCTACGAGCAGTACTTC
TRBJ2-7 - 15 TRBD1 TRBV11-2 CASSRDRPDSYEQYF TGTGCCAGCAGCCGGGACAGGCCAGACTCCTACGAGCAGTACTTC
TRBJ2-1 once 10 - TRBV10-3 CAGGSPEQFF TGTGCCGGGGGCAGTCCTGAGCAGTTCTTC
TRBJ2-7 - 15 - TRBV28 CASSFGTSNSYEQYF TGTGCCAGCAGTTTCGGGACAAGTAACTCCTACGAGCAGTACTTC
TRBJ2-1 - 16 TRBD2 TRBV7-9 CASSPESGSSYNEQFF TGTGCCAGCAGCCCCGAAAGCGGGAGCTCCTACAATGAGCAGTTCTTC
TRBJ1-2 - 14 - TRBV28 CASRGGGRPYGYTF TGTGCCAGCAGAGGCGGAGGGCGGCCCTATGGCTACACCTTC
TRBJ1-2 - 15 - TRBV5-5 CASSAGRTANYGYTF TGTGCCAGCAGCGCGGGTCGGACAGCTAACTATGGCTACACCTTC
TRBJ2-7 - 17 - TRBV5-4 CASTLRGTPGPLNEQYF TGTGCCAGCACCCTTCGGGGTACCCCGGGACCCCTCAACGAGCAGTACTTC
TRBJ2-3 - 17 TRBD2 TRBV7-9 CAGTGKAGGGTLDTQYF TGTGCCGGTACGGGGAAAGCGGGAGGGGGTACCTTGGATACGCAGTATTTT
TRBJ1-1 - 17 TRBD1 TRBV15 CATSRDGLRGRDTEAFF TGTGCCACCAGCAGAGATGGGCTGAGGGGGCGCGACACTGAAGCTTTCTTT
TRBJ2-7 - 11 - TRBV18 CASSPGYEQYF TGTGCCAGCTCACCCGGCTACGAGCAGTACTTC
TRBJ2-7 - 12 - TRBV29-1 CSVEGLTYEQYF TGCAGCGTTGAGGGATTAACCTACGAGCAGTACTTC
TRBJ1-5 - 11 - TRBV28 CASSINWPQHF TGTGCCAGCAGTATAAACTGGCCCCAGCATTTT
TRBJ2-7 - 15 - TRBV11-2 CASSLDSSPYYEQYF TGTGCCAGCAGCTTAGATTCGTCCCCCTACTACGAGCAGTACTTC
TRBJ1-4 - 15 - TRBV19 CASSIDWAENEKLFF TGTGCCAGTAGTATAGATTGGGCAGAAAATGAAAAACTGTTTTTT
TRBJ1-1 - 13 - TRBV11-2 CASSLGPALSAFF TGTGCCAGCAGCTTAGGTCCGGCCCTCTCTGCTTTCTTT
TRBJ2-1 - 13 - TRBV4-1 CASSRGVFDEQFF TGCGCCAGCAGCCGGGGGGTGTTCGATGAGCAGTTCTTC
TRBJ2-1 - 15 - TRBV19 CASSRSDGSYNEQFF TGTGCCAGTAGTAGGTCGGATGGCTCCTACAATGAGCAGTTCTTC
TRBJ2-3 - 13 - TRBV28 CASYRADTDTQYF TGTGCCAGCTACAGGGCAGATACAGATACGCAGTATTTT